The clone carrying this TCR beta chain has a handful of counts. As yet, its antigen is unknown. The data derive from a study of blood T cells in healthy people across ages. Per the germline V gene, CDR1 is LNHDA and CDR2 is SQIVND (reference sequence). With 3 bases removed from V and 3 bases from J, the gap between germline ends came to 9 bases. There are 13 residues in the CDR3. Overall study findings and caveats: It was not known whether donors were CMV positive (a possible confounder of expanded clonotype changes). It was found that TCR beta diversity correlated strongly with the percentage of naive T cells.

A sample-barcoded 5' primer and a J-beta primer mix were used in a second PCR of about 7 to 12 cycles. Each cDNA molecule was tagged by a template-switch adaptor that had 12 random nucleotides. TCRdb processed the 5' RACE reads anew with MiXCR; each CDR3 protein has one entry. The sample carries about 1.6 million distinct CDR3 sequences, about 31% recorded once. Sequenced material: blood. V and J are TRBV19 and TRBJ2-7, with unresolved D. This clonotype was obtained from a woman under 40 in good health. The DNA for the CDR3 is TGTGCCAGTAGTATGCAGGATCTCTACGAGCAGTACTTC. Amino acid sequence: CASSMQDLYEQYF.